These T cell receptor beta chains were read from a single sample in a study of molecular identifiers for immune sequencing clone quantification. TCRdb used MiXCR to reprocess the PCR reads, holding one entry per CDR3 protein. Of approximately 59,000 distinct CDR3 sequences listed, around a sixth are singletons. Sequenced material: naive CD8+ T cells from blood, with Jurkat cell RNA spiked in. The receptors here all came from a human donor in good health. Some libraries in this study had Jurkat cell RNA spiked in. The CDR3 runs from the conserved cysteine through the conserved F or W. Each record gives: D gene, V gene, J gene, clone size, CDR3 DNA, CDR3 protein. The D gene is left open where the match is weak. The listing skips clone size in some rows; elsewhere it reads once, few, many or a size class.

>TRBD2|TRBV5-1|TRBJ2-3|many
TGCGCCAGCAGCCCCACTAGCGGGGCCCCAGATACGCAGTATTTT
CASSPTSGAPDTQYF
>NA|TRBV7-9|TRBJ2-7|many
TGTGCCAGCAGCCCCGGTACGCCGTACGAGCAGTACTTC
CASSPGTPYEQYF
>TRBD1|TRBV27|TRBJ1-2|NA
TGTGCCAGCAGTCCGGGGACAGGGGTAGGCTACACCTTC
CASSPGTGVGYTF
>TRBD2|TRBV20-1|TRBJ2-1|few
TGCAGTGCTAGAGAGTTAGCGGGGCTCTACAATGAGCAGTTCTTC
CSARELAGLYNEQFF
>TRBD1|TRBV5-5|TRBJ2-7|many
TGTGCCAGCAGCTCGACAGGGGGCTTCTACGAGCAGTACTTC
CASSSTGGFYEQYF
>NA|TRBV28|TRBJ1-2|few
TGTGCCAGCAGTTTACGAAGAATATATGGCTACACCTTC
CASSLRRIYGYTF
>NA|TRBV6-5|TRBJ1-1|many
TGTGCCAGCAGTCCCGGACACGATCTGGAAGCTTTCTTT
CASSPGHDLEAFF
>NA|TRBV12-3/TRBV12-4|TRBJ1-1|many
TGTGCCAGCAGTCAGTGGGGGGAGACTGAAGCTTTCTTT
CASSQWGETEAFF
>TRBD1|TRBV15|TRBJ2-7|many
TGTGCCACCAGCAACCGATGGGGGACAGGGGTGTCCTACGAGCAGTACTTC
CATSNRWGTGVSYEQYF
>NA|TRBV12-5|TRBJ1-1|many
TGTGCTAGTGGTTTGGTGTCGGGGATTACAACTGAAGCTTTCTTT
CASGLVSGITTEAFF
>TRBD2|TRBV11-1|TRBJ2-6|many
TGTGCCAGCAGCGCCACTAGCGGGAGAAGCTCTGGGGCCAACGTCCTGACTTTC
CASSATSGRSSGANVLTF
>NA|TRBV7-8|TRBJ1-5|many
TGTGCCAGCAGCTTACTAGGGAACAATCAGCCCCAGCATTTT
CASSLLGNNQPQHF
>TRBD1|TRBV7-9|TRBJ1-1|many
TGTGCCACCGCAGGGGGAGGCACTGAAGCTTTCTTT
CATAGGGTEAFF
>NA|TRBV1|TRBJ2-1|NA
TGCACCAGCAGCCAAGATTATGGAGGGACAGGCAATGAGCAGTTCTTC
CTSSQDYGGTGNEQFF
>TRBD1|TRBV25-1|TRBJ2-7|few
TGTGCCAGCAGCGTCGGGACAGGTAGTTACGAGCAGTACTTC
CASSVGTGSYEQYF
>TRBD1|TRBV29-1|TRBJ2-2|NA
TGCAGCGCCGAACCCCGGGACAGAACCACCGGGGAGCTGTTTTTT
CSAEPRDRTTGELFF
>TRBD2|TRBV4-3|TRBJ2-3|many
TGCGCCAGCAGCCAAGATCCGACTAGCGGTAATCCAGATACGCAGTATTTT
CASSQDPTSGNPDTQYF
>TRBD2|TRBV7-8|TRBJ2-7|NA
TGTGCCAGCAGCTTAGATATGTGGCGGGAGGGTATGGGGGAGCAGTACTTC
CASSLDMWREGMGEQYF
>NA|TRBV20-1|TRBJ1-2|many
TGCAGTGCTAGCGGGGGGCCTCGCTATGGCTACACCTTC
CSASGGPRYGYTF
>NA|TRBV29-1|TRBJ2-3|many
TGCAGCGTTGTTCCTAGGGGAACCTCCTCAGATACGCAGTATTTT
CSVVPRGTSSDTQYF
>NA|TRBV4-1|TRBJ2-1|many
TGCGCCAGCAGCCTGCGTCGGTCCTACAATGAGCAGTTCTTC
CASSLRRSYNEQFF
>NA|TRBV14|TRBJ2-7|many
TGTGCCAGCAGCCAGCTACTCGGGCACGAGCAGTACTTC
CASSQLLGHEQYF
>NA|TRBV24-1|TRBJ2-1|many
TGTGCCACCAGTGATGGGGTAATTCCATACGTCGGTGAGCAGTTCTTC
CATSDGVIPYVGEQFF
>TRBD2|TRBV11-3|TRBJ2-1|many
TGTGCCAGCAGCTCCGCACCCGGGACTAGATTCTACAATGAGCAGTTCTTC
CASSSAPGTRFYNEQFF
>TRBD2|TRBV27|TRBJ2-3|many
TGTGCCAGCCAGCTAGCGGGGAGCACAGATACGCAGTATTTT
CASQLAGSTDTQYF
>NA|TRBV7-9|TRBJ1-1|many
TGTGCCAGCAGACCCGACGTTGCATGGACTGAAGCTTTCTTT
CASRPDVAWTEAFF
>TRBD2|TRBV4-1|TRBJ2-7|few
TGCGCCAGCAGCCTTATAGCGGGAGGAGGCCCGGCGGAGCAGTACTTC
CASSLIAGGGPAEQYF
>NA|TRBV7-6|TRBJ1-5|many
TGTGCCAGCAGCTTAGCCGCGGGCTTCAATCAGCCCCAGCATTTT
CASSLAAGFNQPQHF
>TRBD2|TRBV5-1|TRBJ2-7|many
TGCGCCAGCAGCTTGTGGGGCGGGAGCTCCTACGAGCAGTACTTC
CASSLWGGSSYEQYF
>NA|TRBV13|TRBJ2-3|many
TGTGCCAGCAGCTCCGGACTGGAGCGTGGAGATACGCAGTATTTT
CASSSGLERGDTQYF
>NA|TRBV15|TRBJ2-5|few
TGTGCCACCAGCAGAGATTCGGGGGCTCGACAAGAGACCCAGTACTTC
CATSRDSGARQETQYF
>TRBD1|TRBV5-1|TRBJ1-2|many
TGCGCCAGCAGCTCGAGCCGACAGGGGGCGTCCCCACTGGATGGCTACACCTTC
CASSSSRQGASPLDGYTF
>TRBD2|TRBV5-3|TRBJ2-3|many
TGTGCCAGAAGCCCCCAAATCGTGGGACTACCCCCAGATACGCAGTATTTT
CARSPQIVGLPPDTQYF
>NA|TRBV19|TRBJ1-3|NA
TGTGCCAGTAGTGCTGGGCCCAGCTCTGGAAACACCATATATTTT
CASSAGPSSGNTIYF
>NA|TRBV7-8|TRBJ2-7|many
TGTGCCAGCAGCTTAGCCCGGACAGGAGGGTCCTCTCACGAGCAGTACTTC
CASSLARTGGSSHEQYF
>TRBD2|TRBV25-1|TRBJ2-7|many
TGTGCCACTAAGCGGGAGAACTCCTACGAGCAGTACTTC
CATKRENSYEQYF
>NA|TRBV27|TRBJ2-5|many
TGTGCCAGCAGTTATTTAGGTTCCGGGGCCCTCCAAGAGACCCAGTACTTC
CASSYLGSGALQETQYF
>TRBD2|TRBV20-1|TRBJ2-3|many
TGCAGTGCCTCAGGACTAGCGGGACGGTTAGATACGCAGTATTTT
CSASGLAGRLDTQYF
>TRBD1|TRBV7-9|TRBJ2-5|many
TGTGCCAGCAGCTCGGACAGGGGTCACCAAGAGACCCAGTACTTC
CASSSDRGHQETQYF
>NA|TRBV6-5|TRBJ1-2|NA
TGTGCCAGCAGTTACTCGATTGGACAGATAAACTATGGCTACACCTTC
CASSYSIGQINYGYTF
>TRBD1|TRBV10-3|TRBJ2-1|many
TGTGCCATCACCCCGAGGAGGCAGGGGGCAGACAATGAGCAGTTCTTC
CAITPRRQGADNEQFF
>TRBD2|TRBV27|TRBJ2-7|few
TGTGCCAGCAGCCTTTCTGCGGGGGGGGGGACCTACGAGCAGTACTTC
CASSLSAGGGTYEQYF